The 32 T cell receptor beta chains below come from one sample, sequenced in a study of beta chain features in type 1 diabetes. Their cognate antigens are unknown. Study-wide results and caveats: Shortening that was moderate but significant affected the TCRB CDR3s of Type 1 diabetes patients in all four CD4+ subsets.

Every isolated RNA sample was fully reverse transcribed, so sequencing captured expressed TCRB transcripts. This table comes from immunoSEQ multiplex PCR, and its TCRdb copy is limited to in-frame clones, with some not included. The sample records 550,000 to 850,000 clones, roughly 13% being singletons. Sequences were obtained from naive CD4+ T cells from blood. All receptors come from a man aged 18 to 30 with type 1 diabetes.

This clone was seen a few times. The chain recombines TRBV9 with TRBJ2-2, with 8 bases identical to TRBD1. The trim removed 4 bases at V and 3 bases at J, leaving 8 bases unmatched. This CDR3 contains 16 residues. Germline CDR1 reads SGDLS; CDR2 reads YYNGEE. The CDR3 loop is CASSPRTGIDTGELFF. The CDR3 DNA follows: TGTGCCAGCAGCCCACGGACAGGGATTGACACCGGGGAGCTGTTTTTT.

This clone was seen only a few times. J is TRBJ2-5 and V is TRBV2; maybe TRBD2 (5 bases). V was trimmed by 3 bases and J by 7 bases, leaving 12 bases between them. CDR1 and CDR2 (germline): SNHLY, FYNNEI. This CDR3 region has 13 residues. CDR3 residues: CASSEAEGGTQYF. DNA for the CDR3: TGTGCCAGCAGTGAGGCCGAGGGCGGGACCCAGTACTTC.

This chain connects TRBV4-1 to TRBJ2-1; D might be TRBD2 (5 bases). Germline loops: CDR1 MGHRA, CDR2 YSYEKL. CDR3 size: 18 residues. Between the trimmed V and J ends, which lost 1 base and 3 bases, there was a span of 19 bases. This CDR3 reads CASSQGPRGRAIYNEQFF. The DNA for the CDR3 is TGCGCCAGCAGCCAAGGCCCACGGGGAAGGGCCATCTACAATGAGCAGTTCTTC.

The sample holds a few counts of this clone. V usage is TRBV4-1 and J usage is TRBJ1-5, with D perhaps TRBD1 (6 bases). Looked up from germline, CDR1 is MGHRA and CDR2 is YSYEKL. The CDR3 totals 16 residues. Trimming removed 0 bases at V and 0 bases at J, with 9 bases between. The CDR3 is CASSQDRGYSNQPQHF. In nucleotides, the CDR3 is TGCGCCAGCAGCCAAGATAGGGGGTATAGCAATCAGCCCCAGCATTTT.

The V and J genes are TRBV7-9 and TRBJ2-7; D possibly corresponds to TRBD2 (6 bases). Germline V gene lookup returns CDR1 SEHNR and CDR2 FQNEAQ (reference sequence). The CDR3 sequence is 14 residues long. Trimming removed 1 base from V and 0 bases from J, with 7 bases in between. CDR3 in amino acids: CASSLGGASYEQYF. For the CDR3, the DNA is TGTGCCAGCAGCTTAGGCGGGGCCTCCTACGAGCAGTACTTC.

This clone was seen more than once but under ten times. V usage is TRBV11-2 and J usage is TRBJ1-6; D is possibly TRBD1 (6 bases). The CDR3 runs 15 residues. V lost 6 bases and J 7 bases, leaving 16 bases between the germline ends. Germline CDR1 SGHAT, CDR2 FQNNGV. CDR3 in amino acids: CASRDLRGMNSPLHF. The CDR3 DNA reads TGTGCCAGCAGGGATCTTAGGGGGATGAATTCACCCCTCCACTTT.

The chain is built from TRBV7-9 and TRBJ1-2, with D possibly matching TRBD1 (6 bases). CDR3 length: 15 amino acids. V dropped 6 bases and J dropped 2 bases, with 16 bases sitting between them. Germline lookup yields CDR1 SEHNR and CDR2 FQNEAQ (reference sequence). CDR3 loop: CASSYTGSSNYGYTF. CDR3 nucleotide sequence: TGTGCCAGCAGTTATACAGGGAGTTCCAACTATGGCTACACCTTC.

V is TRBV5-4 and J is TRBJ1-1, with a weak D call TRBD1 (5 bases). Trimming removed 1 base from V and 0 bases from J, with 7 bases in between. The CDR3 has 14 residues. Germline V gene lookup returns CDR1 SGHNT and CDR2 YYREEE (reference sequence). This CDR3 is CASSLIGVNTEAFF. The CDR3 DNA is TGTGCCAGCAGCTTGATAGGGGTGAACACTGAAGCTTTCTTT.

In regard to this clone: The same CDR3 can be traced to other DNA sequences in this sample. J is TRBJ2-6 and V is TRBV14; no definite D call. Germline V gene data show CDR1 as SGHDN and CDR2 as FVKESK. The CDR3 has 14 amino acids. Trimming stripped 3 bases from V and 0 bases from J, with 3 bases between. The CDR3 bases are TGTGCCAGCAGCCAGAGCTCTGGGGCCAACGTCCTGACTTTC. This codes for CASSQSSGANVLTF.

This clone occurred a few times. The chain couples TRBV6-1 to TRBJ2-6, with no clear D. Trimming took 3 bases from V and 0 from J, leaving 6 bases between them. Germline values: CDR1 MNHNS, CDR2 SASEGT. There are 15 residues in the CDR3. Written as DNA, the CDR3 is TGTGCCAGCAGTGATCGGGCCTCTGGGGCCAACGTCCTGACTTTC. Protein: CASSDRASGANVLTF.

The CDR3 is CASSPGLAGSDEQFF. CDR3 in DNA: TGTGCCAGCTCACCGGGACTAGCGGGGTCGGATGAGCAGTTCTTC. V and J are TRBV18 and TRBJ2-1; 13 positions agree with TRBD2. The CDR3 is made up of 15 amino acids. Germline values: CDR1 KGHSH, CDR2 LQKENI. Losses at the gene ends were 3 bases for V and 8 bases for J; bases not matched to a gene: 4.

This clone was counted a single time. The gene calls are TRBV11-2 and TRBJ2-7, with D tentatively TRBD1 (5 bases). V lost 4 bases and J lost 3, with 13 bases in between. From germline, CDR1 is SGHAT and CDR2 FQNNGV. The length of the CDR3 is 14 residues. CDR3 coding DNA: TGTGCCAGCAGCTCTCGTCAGGGTCTCTACGAGCAGTACTTC. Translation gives CASSSRQGLYEQYF.

The CDR3 sequence: CASSSTRNEQFF. The CDR3 nucleotides are TGTGCCAGCAGCTCGACACGGAATGAGCAGTTCTTC. This chain links TRBV7-6 with TRBJ2-1, with unresolved D. This CDR3 contains 12 residues. Deletions cut 4 bases from V and 7 bases from J, with 8 bases between. Germline V gene lookup returns CDR1 SGHVS and CDR2 FNYEAQ. Supplemented by reference TRBV7-6 and TRBJ2-1, the full variable domain reads GAGVSQSPRYKVTKRGQDVALRCDPISGHVSLYWYRQALGQGPEFLTYFNYEAQQDKSGLPNDRFSAERPEGSISTLTIQRTEQRDSAMYRCASSSTRNEQFFGPGTRLTVL.

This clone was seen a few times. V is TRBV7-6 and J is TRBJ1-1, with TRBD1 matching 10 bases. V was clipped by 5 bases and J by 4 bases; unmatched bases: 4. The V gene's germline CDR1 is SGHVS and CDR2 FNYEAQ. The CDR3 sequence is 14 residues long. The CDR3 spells CASSPRDRGTEAFF. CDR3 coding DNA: TGTGCCAGCAGCCCCCGGGACAGGGGCACTGAAGCTTTCTTT.

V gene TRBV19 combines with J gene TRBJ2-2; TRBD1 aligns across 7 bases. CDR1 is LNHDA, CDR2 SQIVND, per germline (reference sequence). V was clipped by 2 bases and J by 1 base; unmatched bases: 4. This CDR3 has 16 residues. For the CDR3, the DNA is TGTGCCAGTAGTATAAGGGACAGCCTGAACACCGGGGAGCTGTTTTTT. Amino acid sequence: CASSIRDSLNTGELFF.

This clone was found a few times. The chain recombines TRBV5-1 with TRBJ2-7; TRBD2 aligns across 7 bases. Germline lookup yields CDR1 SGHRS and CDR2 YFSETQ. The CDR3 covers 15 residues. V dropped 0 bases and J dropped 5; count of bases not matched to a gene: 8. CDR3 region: CASSLAGGYIDEQYF. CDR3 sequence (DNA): TGCGCCAGCAGCTTGGCGGGGGGTTATATCGACGAGCAGTACTTC.

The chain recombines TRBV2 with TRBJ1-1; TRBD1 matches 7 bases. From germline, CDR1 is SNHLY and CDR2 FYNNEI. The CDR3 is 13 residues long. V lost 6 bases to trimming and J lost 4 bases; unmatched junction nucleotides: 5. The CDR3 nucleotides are TGTGCCAGCAGGTACAGGGGATCCACTGAAGCTTTCTTT. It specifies CASRYRGSTEAFF.

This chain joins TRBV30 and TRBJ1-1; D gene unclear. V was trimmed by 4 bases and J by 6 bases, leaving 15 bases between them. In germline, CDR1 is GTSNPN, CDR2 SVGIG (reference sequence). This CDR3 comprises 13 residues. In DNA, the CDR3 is TGTGCCTGGACGGCTGCTACAGAGCCTGAAGCTTTCTTT. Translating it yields CAWTAATEPEAFF.

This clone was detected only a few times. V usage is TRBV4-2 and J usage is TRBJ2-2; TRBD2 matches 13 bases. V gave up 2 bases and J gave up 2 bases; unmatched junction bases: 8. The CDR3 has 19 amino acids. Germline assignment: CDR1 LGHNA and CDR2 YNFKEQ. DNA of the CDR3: TGTGCCAGCAGCCAATCCCCGGGACTAGCGGGGAGTAACACCGGGGAGCTGTTTTTT. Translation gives CASSQSPGLAGSNTGELFF.

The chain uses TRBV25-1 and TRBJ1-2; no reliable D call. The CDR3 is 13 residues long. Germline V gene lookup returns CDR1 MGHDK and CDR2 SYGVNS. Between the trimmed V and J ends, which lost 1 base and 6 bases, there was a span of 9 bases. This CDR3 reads CASSEWRGDGYTF. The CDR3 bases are TGTGCCAGCAGTGAATGGCGCGGAGATGGCTACACCTTC.

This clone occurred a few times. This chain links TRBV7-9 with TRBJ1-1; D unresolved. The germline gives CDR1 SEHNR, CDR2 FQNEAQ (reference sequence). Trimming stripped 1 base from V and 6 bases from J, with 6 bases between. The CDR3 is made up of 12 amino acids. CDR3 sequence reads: CASSLDQPEAFF. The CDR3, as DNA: TGTGCCAGCAGCTTAGACCAGCCTGAAGCTTTCTTT.

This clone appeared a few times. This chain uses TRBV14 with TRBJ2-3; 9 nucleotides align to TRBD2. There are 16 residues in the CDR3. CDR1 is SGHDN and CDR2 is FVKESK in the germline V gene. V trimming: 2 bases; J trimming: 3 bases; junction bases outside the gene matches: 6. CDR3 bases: TGTGCCAGCAGCCAACGAAGCGGGGGGCCGACAGATACGCAGTATTTT. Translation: CASSQRSGGPTDTQYF.

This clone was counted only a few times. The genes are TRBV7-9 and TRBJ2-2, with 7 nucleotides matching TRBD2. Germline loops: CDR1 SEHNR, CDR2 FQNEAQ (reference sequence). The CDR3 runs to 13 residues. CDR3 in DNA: TGTGCGACGGGGGGATCGAACACCGGGGAGCTGTTTTTT. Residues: CATGGSNTGELFF.

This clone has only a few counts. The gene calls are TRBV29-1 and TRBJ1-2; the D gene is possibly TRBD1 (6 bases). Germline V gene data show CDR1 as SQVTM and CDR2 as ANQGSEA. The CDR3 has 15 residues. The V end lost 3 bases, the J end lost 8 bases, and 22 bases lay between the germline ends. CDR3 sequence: CSVEGARGRVQGYTF. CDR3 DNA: TGCAGCGTTGAGGGTGCCAGGGGACGGGTGCAAGGCTACACCTTC.

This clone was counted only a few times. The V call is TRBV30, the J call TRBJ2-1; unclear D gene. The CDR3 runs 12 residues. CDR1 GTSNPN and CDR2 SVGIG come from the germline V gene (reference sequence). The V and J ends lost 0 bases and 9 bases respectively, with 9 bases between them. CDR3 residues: CAWSVHGLEQFF. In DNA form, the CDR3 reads TGTGCCTGGAGTGTACATGGGCTTGAGCAGTTCTTC.

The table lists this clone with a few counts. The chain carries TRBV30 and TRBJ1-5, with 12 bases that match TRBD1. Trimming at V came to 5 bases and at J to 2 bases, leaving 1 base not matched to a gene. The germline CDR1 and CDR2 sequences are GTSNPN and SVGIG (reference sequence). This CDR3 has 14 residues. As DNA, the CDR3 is TGTGCCTGGGGGACAGGGGGCGGCAATCAGCCCCAGCATTTT. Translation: CAWGTGGGNQPQHF.

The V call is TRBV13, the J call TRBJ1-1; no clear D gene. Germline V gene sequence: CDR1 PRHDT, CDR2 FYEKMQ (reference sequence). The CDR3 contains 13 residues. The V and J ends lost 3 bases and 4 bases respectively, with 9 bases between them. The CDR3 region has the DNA TGTGCCAGCAGCTTGGAGACCAGCACTGAAGCTTTCTTT. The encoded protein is CASSLETSTEAFF. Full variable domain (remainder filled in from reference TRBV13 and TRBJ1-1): AAGVIQSPRHLIKEKRETATLKCYPIPRHDTVYWYQQGPGQDPQFLISFYEKMQSDKGSIPDRFSAQQFSDYHSELNMSSLELGDSALYFCASSLETSTEAFFGQGTRLTVV.

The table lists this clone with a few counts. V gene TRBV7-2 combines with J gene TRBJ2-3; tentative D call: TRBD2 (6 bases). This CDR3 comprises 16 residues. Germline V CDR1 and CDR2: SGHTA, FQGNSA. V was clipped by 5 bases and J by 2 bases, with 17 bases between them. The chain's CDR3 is CASSRGRGSHTDTQYF. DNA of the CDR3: TGTGCCAGCAGCCGGGGACGGGGGTCTCACACAGATACGCAGTATTTT.

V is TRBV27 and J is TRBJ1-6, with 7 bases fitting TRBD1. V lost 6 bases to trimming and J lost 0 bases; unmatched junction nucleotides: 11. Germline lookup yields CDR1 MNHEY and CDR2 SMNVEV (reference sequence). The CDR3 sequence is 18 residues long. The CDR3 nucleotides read TGTGCCAGCAGCCCGACAGGGCCCCAACACTCCTATAATTCACCCCTCCACTTT. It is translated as CASSPTGPQHSYNSPLHF.

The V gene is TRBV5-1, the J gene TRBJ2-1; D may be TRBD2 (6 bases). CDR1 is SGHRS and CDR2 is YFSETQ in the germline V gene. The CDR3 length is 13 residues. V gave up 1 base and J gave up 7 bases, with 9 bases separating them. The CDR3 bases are TGCGCCAGCAGCTTGTTTGGGGGGAATGAGCAGTTCTTC. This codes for CASSLFGGNEQFF.

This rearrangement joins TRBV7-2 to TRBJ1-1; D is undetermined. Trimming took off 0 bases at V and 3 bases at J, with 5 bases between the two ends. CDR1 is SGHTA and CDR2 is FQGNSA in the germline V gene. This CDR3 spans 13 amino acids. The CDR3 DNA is TGTGCCAGCAGCTTAGCATCAGACACTGAAGCTTTCTTT. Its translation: CASSLASDTEAFF.

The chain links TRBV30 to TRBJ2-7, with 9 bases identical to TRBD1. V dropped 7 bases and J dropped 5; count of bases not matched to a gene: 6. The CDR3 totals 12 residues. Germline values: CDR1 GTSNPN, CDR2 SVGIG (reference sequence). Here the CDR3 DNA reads TGTGCCTCGGGACAGGGAAGCCACGAGCAGTACTTC. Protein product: CASGQGSHEQYF. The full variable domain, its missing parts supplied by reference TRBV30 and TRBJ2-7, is SQTIHQWPATLVQPVGSPLSLECTVEGTSNPNLYWYRQAAGRGLQLLFYSVGIGQISSEVPQNLSASRPQDRQFILSSKKLLLSDSGFYLCASGQGSHEQYFGPGTRLTVT.